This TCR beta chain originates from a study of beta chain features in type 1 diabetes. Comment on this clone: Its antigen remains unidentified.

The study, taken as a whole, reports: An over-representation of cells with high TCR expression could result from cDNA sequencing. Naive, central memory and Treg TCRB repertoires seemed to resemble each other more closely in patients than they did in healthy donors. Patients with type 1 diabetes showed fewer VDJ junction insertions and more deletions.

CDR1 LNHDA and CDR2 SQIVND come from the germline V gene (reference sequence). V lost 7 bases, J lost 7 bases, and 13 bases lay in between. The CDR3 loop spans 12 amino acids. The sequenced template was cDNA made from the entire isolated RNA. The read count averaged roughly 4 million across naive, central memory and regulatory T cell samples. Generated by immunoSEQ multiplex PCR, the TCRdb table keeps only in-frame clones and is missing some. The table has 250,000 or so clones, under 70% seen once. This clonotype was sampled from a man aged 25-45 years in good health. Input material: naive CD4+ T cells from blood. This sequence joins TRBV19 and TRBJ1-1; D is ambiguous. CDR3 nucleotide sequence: TGTGCCAGTATTGGAATGCCCCTTGAAGCTTTCTTT. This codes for CASIGMPLEAFF.